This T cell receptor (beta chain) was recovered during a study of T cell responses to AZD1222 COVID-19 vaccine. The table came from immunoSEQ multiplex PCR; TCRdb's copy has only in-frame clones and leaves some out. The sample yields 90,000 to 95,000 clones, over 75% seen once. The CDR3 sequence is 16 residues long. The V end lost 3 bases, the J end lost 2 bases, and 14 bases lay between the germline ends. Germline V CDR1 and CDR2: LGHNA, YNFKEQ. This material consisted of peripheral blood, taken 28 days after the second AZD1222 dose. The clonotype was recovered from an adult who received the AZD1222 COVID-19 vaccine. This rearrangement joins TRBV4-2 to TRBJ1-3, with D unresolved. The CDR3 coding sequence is TGTGCCAGCAGCCACCTTAACTCAGGTCCTGGAAACACCATATATTTT. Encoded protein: CASSHLNSGPGNTIYF.